This T cell receptor beta chain was documented in a study of blood T cells in healthy people across ages. Study-wide points: From one million sequenced T cells, diversity estimates were lower bounds.

This clonotype has a single count. Antigen unknown. This sequence may be a read error, since a much larger clone differs from it by one base. The CDR3 length is 16 residues. Trimming cost V 0 bases and J 1 base, with 12 bases left between them. CDR1 and CDR2 (germline): SGHTA, FQGNSA. It was with a sample-barcoded 5' primer and a J-beta primer mix that a second PCR of roughly 6 to 12 cycles was run. TCRdb fed the 5' RACE reads into MiXCR, producing one record per CDR3 protein. The sample has some 1.5 million distinct CDR3 sequences; 28% are singletons. The rearrangement links TRBV7-2 to TRBJ2-5; tentatively, D is TRBD1 or TRBD2 (5 bases each). The sample was blood. The receptor was derived from a woman aged 30 to 39 in good health. As DNA, the CDR3 is TGTGCCAGCAGCTTAGCGGTAGCGAGGGGCCAAGAGACCCAGTACTTC. Amino acids: CASSLAVARGQETQYF.